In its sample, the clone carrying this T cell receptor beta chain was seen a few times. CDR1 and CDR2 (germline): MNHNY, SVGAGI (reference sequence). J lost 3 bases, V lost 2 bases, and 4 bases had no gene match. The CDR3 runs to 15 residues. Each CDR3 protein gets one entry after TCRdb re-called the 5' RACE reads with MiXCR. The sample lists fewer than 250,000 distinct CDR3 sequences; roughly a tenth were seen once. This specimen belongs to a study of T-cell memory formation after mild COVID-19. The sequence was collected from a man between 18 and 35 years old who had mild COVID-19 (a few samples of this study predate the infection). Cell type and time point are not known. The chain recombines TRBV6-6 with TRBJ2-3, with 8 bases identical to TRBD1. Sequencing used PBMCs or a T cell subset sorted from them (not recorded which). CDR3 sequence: CASSYQGARTDTQYF. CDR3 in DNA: TGTGCCAGCAGTTACCAGGGGGCTCGGACAGATACGCAGTATTTT.